These 5 T cell receptor beta chains were all obtained from the same sample, sequenced in a study of blood T cell repertoires in COVID-19. The table came from immunoSEQ multiplex PCR; TCRdb's copy has only in-frame clones and leaves some out. The sample yields 45,000 or so clones, 86% seen once. Sequencing was performed on peripheral blood. These receptors originate from a human donor in a cohort sampled during active COVID-19.

This chain uses TRBV6-6 with TRBJ2-1; maybe TRBD2 (5 bases). Trimming took off 2 bases at V and 7 bases at J, with 6 bases between the two ends. CDR3 length: 12 amino acids. Germline V gives CDR1 MNHNY, CDR2 SVGAGI (reference sequence). This CDR3 is CASSYPGNEQFF. Written as DNA, the CDR3 is TGTGCCAGCAGTTACCCGGGAAATGAGCAGTTCTTC.

CDR3 protein: CASSVATGTTDTQYF. CDR3 DNA sequence: TGTGCCAGCAGCGTAGCTACAGGGACCACAGATACGCAGTATTTT. V and J are TRBV9 and TRBJ2-3, with D tentatively TRBD1 (6 bases). Trimming cost V 0 bases and J 2 bases, with 10 bases left between them. The CDR3 has 15 residues. Germline CDR1 reads SGDLS; CDR2 reads YYNGEE. Full variable domain (rest looked up from reference TRBV9 and TRBJ2-3): DSGVTQTPKHLITATGQRVTLRCSPRSGDLSVYWYQQSLDQGLQFLIQYYNGEERAKGNILERFSAQQFPDLHSELNLSSLELGDSALYFCASSVATGTTDTQYFGPGTRLTVL.

The CDR3 DNA follows: TGTGCCTGGGGCATCAGGCTCCCTGAAGCTTTCTTT. Its protein product is CAWGIRLPEAFF. The gene calls are TRBV30 and TRBJ1-1; D is uncertain. Germline V gene lookup returns CDR1 GTSNPN and CDR2 SVGIG (reference sequence). Trimming stripped 5 bases from V and 6 bases from J, with 13 bases between. The CDR3 runs 12 residues.

In its sample, this clone was seen a few times. The V call is TRBV5-1, the J call TRBJ1-1; tentative D call: TRBD1 (6 bases). Trimming took 4 bases from V and 3 from J, leaving 13 bases between them. CDR1 and CDR2 (germline): SGHRS, YFSETQ. The CDR3 consists of 14 residues. The CDR3 DNA is TGCGCCAGCAGCCCAAGGGGGGGGGACACTGAAGCTTTCTTT. Amino acids: CASSPRGGDTEAFF. Looking up the rest from reference TRBV5-1 and TRBJ1-1 gives the full variable domain: KAGVTQTPRYLIKTRGQQVTLSCSPISGHRSVSWYQQTPGQGLQFLFEYFSETQRNKGNFPGRFSGRQFSNSRSEMNVSTLELGDSALYLCASSPRGGDTEAFFGQGTRLTVV.

The chain recombines TRBV19 with TRBJ2-5; D may be TRBD2 (6 bases). The CDR3 is made up of 13 amino acids. Germline V gene sequence: CDR1 LNHDA, CDR2 SQIVND (reference sequence). Trimming cost V 4 bases and J 5 bases, with 11 bases left between them. In DNA, the CDR3 is TGTGCCAGTAGTAGGGAGGTTCACGAGACCCAGTACTTC. This sequence encodes CASSREVHETQYF.